This T cell receptor beta chain was identified during a study of shared clonotypes between healthy human individuals. There are 16 residues in the CDR3. CDR1 is MDHEN, CDR2 SYDVKM, per germline. Unmatched junction bases numbered 13, after V lost 6 bases and J lost 7 bases. Repertoires were generated with immunoSEQ multiplex PCR, while TCRdb's copy carries only in-frame clones and drops some. The top ten hold about 0.37% of the sample, which has more than 2,000,000 clones, approximately 95% seen once. Sample: naive CD4+ T cells from PBMCs. The subset is: CD45RA+ positively selected. The sequence was obtained from a man younger than 30 in good health. Some clones in this sample may be carry-over from other donors' samples. The chain couples TRBV28 to TRBJ1-5, with 9 bases lining up with TRBD1. The CDR3 region is CASRLLDRGIGQPQHF. DNA of the CDR3: TGTGCCAGCAGGCTTTTGGACAGGGGCATAGGCCAGCCCCAGCATTTT.